This T cell receptor beta chain appears in the sequencing data of a study of OX40 agonist ivuxolimab in advanced cancers. Across the whole study: The mean age was approximately 60 years, ranging from 23 to 79, with approximately 83% of participants male. Prior therapy, whether anti-PD-1, anti-PD-L1 or anti-CTLA-4, was allowed, and less than 45% had some. Study-level points and caveats: CD8+ T cells showed, on average, more clonal expansion than CD4+ cells.

About this clone itself: The antigen remains unidentified. An end of the junction differs from the germline gene, which may be a read error.

The CDR3 runs 15 residues. Germline values: CDR1 MNHNY, CDR2 SVGAGI (reference sequence). Generated by immunoSEQ multiplex PCR, the TCRdb table keeps only in-frame clones and is missing some. Counted here are 60,000 to 90,000 clones, 80% to 90% occurring once; the ten biggest clones make up roughly 5.3%. This receptor was taken from an adult with an advanced solid tumor such as melanoma, head and neck, liver or kidney cancer. Sequencing was performed on CD4+ or CD8+ T cells sorted from blood, taken in a trial of the OX40 agonist ivuxolimab. The chain employs TRBV6-6 and TRBJ2-1; 12 bases line up with TRBD2. CDR3 bases: TGTGCCAGCAGTGACTCGACTAGCGGGAGCAATGAGCAGTTCTTC. Protein sequence: CASSDSTSGSNEQFF.